Included here is one T cell receptor (beta chain) sequence, with context. In the original workflow: Amplification with reference gene primers provided the estimates of nucleated cell counts. Measured with immunoSEQ multiplex PCR; TCRdb has only the in-frame clones, and not every one. The V and J calls and clone size come from that table; D and trimming were worked out from the DNA. The sample has around 180,000 clones; approximately 85% are singletons. The data belong to a study of blood T cell repertoires in COVID-19. Background on the study: T cells, B-cell-depleted T cells, or PBMCs provided the cDNA or gDNA that served as material.

Germline values: CDR1 SGHNT, CDR2 YYREEE (reference sequence). Unmatched junction bases numbered 5, after V lost 4 bases and J lost 5 bases. The CDR3 covers 15 residues. This chain links TRBV5-4 with TRBJ2-1; 11 nucleotides agree with TRBD2. This sequence originates from a woman of 80 years or more with acute or convalescent COVID-19. Sequenced: peripheral blood. The CDR3 loop reads CASSGGTSGHNEQFF. CDR3 DNA sequence: TGTGCCAGCAGCGGCGGGACTAGCGGACACAATGAGCAGTTCTTC.